These T cell receptor beta chains were read from a single sample in a study of blood T cell repertoires in COVID-19. Sequencing was performed with immunoSEQ multiplex PCR; in TCRdb, only in-frame clones are kept and a portion is missing. The repertoire includes 120,000 or so clones, 82% of them detected once, and 4% to 5.5% sits in the top ten. Material for sequencing was peripheral blood. The receptors derive from a woman between 70 and 85 years old with acute or convalescent COVID-19. Each CDR3 is given with its conserved first and last residue. The D gene is left open where the match is weak. Clone sizes are given selectively: once, few, many, or a class where the clone is expanded.

J	D	V	size	CDR3	DNA
TRBJ1-3	TRBD1	TRBV19	NA	CASSTQGAVSIYF	TGTGCCAGTAGTACACAGGGGGCGGTCTCCATATATTTT
TRBJ1-4	NA	TRBV30	few	CAWSRNEKLFF	TGTGCCTGGAGTCGGAATGAAAAACTGTTTTTT
TRBJ1-1	TRBD1	TRBV7-9	NA	CASSSGTGNTEAFF	TGTGCCAGCAGCTCAGGGACAGGGAACACTGAAGCTTTCTTT
TRBJ1-1	NA	TRBV5-4	NA	CASSLDVGVGTEAFF	TGTGCCAGCAGCTTGGATGTAGGGGTGGGCACTGAAGCTTTCTTT
TRBJ1-2	NA	TRBV9	NA	CASSPDGGGNYGYTF	TGTGCCAGCAGCCCGGACGGGGGGGGAAACTATGGCTACACCTTC
TRBJ1-6	NA	TRBV7-2	NA	CASGNRSGSNSPLHF	TGTGCCAGCGGAAACAGGAGTGGTAGTAATTCACCCCTCCACTTT
TRBJ1-3	NA	TRBV30	NA	CAWSDGSEGSGNTIYF	TGTGCCTGGAGTGACGGGTCGGAGGGATCTGGAAACACCATATATTTT
TRBJ2-2	NA	TRBV9	NA	CASSVGNSGSGELFF	TGTGCCAGCAGCGTAGGAAACTCAGGGTCCGGGGAGCTGTTTTTT
TRBJ1-2	NA	TRBV6-5	NA	CASASLTDYGYTF	TGTGCCAGTGCAAGCCTGACAGACTATGGCTACACCTTC
TRBJ2-3	TRBD2	TRBV6-4	NA	CASSDEAGGADTQYF	TGTGCCAGCAGTGACGAAGCGGGGGGGGCAGATACGCAGTATTTT
TRBJ2-3	TRBD1	TRBV7-8	NA	CASSLAEGAADTQYF	TGTGCCAGCAGCTTAGCTGAGGGGGCAGCAGATACGCAGTATTTT
TRBJ1-6	TRBD1	TRBV28	once	CASSSGQGSYNSPLHF	TGTGCCAGCAGCTCCGGACAGGGATCCTATAATTCACCCCTCCACTTT
TRBJ1-1	NA	TRBV21-1	NA	CASRSRDRFRPSEAFF	TGTGCCAGCAGATCGCGGGACAGGTTCCGACCTTCTGAAGCTTTCTTT
TRBJ2-5	TRBD2	TRBV7-2	NA	CASSILAGLQETQYF	TGTGCCAGCAGCATACTAGCGGGACTCCAAGAGACCCAGTACTTC
TRBJ1-5	TRBD1	TRBV3-1/TRBV3-2	NA	CASSQAGTGGNQPQHF	TGTGCCAGCAGCCAAGCTGGGACAGGCGGCAATCAGCCCCAGCATTTT
TRBJ2-5	NA	TRBV2	few	CASRQGPERKTQYF	TGTGCCAGCAGACAGGGCCCCGAGCGGAAGACCCAGTACTTC
TRBJ1-2	NA	TRBV7-9	few	CAIEASYYGYTF	TGTGCCATCGAGGCTTCCTACTATGGCTACACCTTC
TRBJ2-1	NA	TRBV15	NA	CATSRGEGDPYNEQFF	TGTGCCACCAGCAGAGGGGAGGGGGACCCCTACAATGAGCAGTTCTTC
TRBJ1-4	NA	TRBV3-1/TRBV3-2	NA	CASSQDVRPGFSEKLFF	TGTGCCAGCAGCCAAGATGTTAGGCCAGGGTTTTCTGAAAAACTGTTTTTT
TRBJ2-3	TRBD2	TRBV15	NA	CATSRDSGGAGYTQYF	TGTGCCACCAGCAGAGATAGCGGGGGGGCCGGGTATACGCAGTATTTT
TRBJ2-3	NA	TRBV5-6	NA	CASSLANGPDTQYF	TGTGCCAGCAGCTTGGCCAACGGTCCAGATACGCAGTATTTT
TRBJ1-1	NA	TRBV9	NA	CASSEQFEAFF	TGTGCCAGCAGCGAACAGTTCGAAGCTTTCTTT
TRBJ1-5	NA	TRBV25-1	NA	CASSPDTYNQPQHF	TGTGCCAGCAGCCCGGACACCTACAATCAGCCCCAGCATTTT
TRBJ2-1	NA	TRBV20-1	NA	CSASRQGGNEQFF	TGCAGTGCTAGTCGACAGGGAGGCAATGAGCAGTTCTTC
TRBJ1-5	TRBD1	TRBV6-2/TRBV6-3	NA	CASSYRNRGLSNQPQHF	TGTGCCAGCAGTTATCGGAACAGGGGCTTGAGCAATCAGCCCCAGCATTTT
TRBJ1-1	NA	TRBV5-4	NA	CASSLDSGGLDTEAFF	TGTGCCAGCAGCTTGGATTCGGGGGGCTTGGACACTGAAGCTTTCTTT
TRBJ1-1	NA	TRBV12-3/TRBV12-4	NA	CASSLGMNTEAFF	TGTGCCAGCAGTTTGGGCATGAACACTGAAGCTTTCTTT
TRBJ1-6	TRBD1	TRBV19	NA	CASSPLQGAGSPLHF	TGTGCCAGTAGCCCACTACAGGGGGCAGGATCACCCCTCCACTTT
TRBJ1-1	NA	TRBV30	NA	CAWSWRGRNTEAFF	TGTGCCTGGAGTTGGCGGGGGCGGAACACTGAAGCTTTCTTT
TRBJ2-1	TRBD2	TRBV2	once	CASKREPYNEQFF	TGTGCCAGCAAGCGGGAACCCTACAATGAGCAGTTCTTC
TRBJ1-4	NA	TRBV27	NA	CASSPQQGYNEKLFF	TGTGCCAGCAGTCCACAACAGGGATATAATGAAAAACTGTTTTTT
TRBJ2-1	NA	TRBV5-1	NA	CASSLVAGEYEQFF	TGCGCCAGCAGCTTGGTAGCAGGGGAGTATGAGCAGTTCTTC
TRBJ2-7	TRBD2	TRBV7-9	NA	CASDPPGTSGDSTSYEQYF	TGTGCCAGCGACCCGCCCGGGACTAGCGGGGACAGCACGTCCTACGAGCAGTACTTC
TRBJ2-2	TRBD2	TRBV4-3	once	CASSQGWGGSGTGELFF	TGCGCCAGCAGCCAAGGATGGGGGGGTTCTGGCACCGGGGAGCTGTTTTTT
TRBJ1-6	NA	TRBV3-1/TRBV3-2	few	CASSPTDGLNSPLHF	TGTGCCAGCAGCCCGACCGACGGACTTAATTCACCCCTCCACTTT
TRBJ1-2	NA	TRBV19	NA	CASSVGTGNYGYTF	TGTGCCAGTAGTGTAGGAACGGGGAACTATGGCTACACCTTC
TRBJ2-5	TRBD1	TRBV3-1/TRBV3-2	NA	CASSQDRGQETQYF	TGTGCCAGCAGCCAGGACAGGGGGCAAGAGACCCAGTACTTC
TRBJ2-5	NA	TRBV18	NA	CASSLTPGSTKGETQYF	TGTGCCAGCTCACTCACACCCGGGTCAACCAAGGGGGAGACCCAGTACTTC
TRBJ1-6	TRBD1	TRBV6-4	NA	CASSVALLTGVYNSPLHF	TGTGCCAGCAGTGTCGCCCTTCTTACAGGGGTCTATAATTCACCCCTCCACTTT
TRBJ1-6	NA	TRBV7-2	NA	CASSLDRNSPLHF	TGTGCCAGCAGCTTAGACAGGAATTCACCCCTCCACTTT
TRBJ2-1	TRBD2	TRBV7-2	NA	CASFSGGGSYNEQFF	TGTGCCAGCTTCAGCGGCGGGGGTTCCTACAATGAGCAGTTCTTC
TRBJ1-2	NA	TRBV3-1/TRBV3-2	NA	CASSHWTDNYGYTF	TGTGCCAGCAGCCACTGGACAGATAACTATGGCTACACCTTC